This record concerns one TCR beta chain sequence. Per the original data handling: Reference gene primer amplification in the assay estimated nucleated cell counts. Generated by immunoSEQ multiplex PCR, the TCRdb table keeps only in-frame clones and is missing some. The V and J calls and clone size were taken over from that table, and D and trimming were inferred from the DNA. The repertoire holds 300,000 or so clones, with approximately 88% as singletons. The data are from a study of blood T cell repertoires in COVID-19. Study-wide background: Material from acute and convalescent COVID-19 was sourced from the United States, Italy and Spain. Sources were T cells, B-cell-depleted T cells, or PBMCs; the material itself was cDNA or gDNA.

V trimming: 7 bases; J trimming: 2 bases; junction bases outside the gene matches: 8. The CDR3 has 13 residues. Germline CDR1 is SQVTM and CDR2 is ANQGSEA. The specimen was peripheral blood. The receptor comes from a woman in her twenties or thirties who had recovered from COVID-19. This chain uses TRBV29-1 with TRBJ2-7, with TRBD1 identical over 7 bases. The chain's CDR3 is CSAMDRRTYEQYF. In DNA form, the CDR3 reads TGCAGCGCGATGGACAGGAGAACCTACGAGCAGTACTTC.